A single sample gave rise to the 23 T cell receptor beta chains below, sequenced in a study of response to subunit inactivated influenza vaccine. TCRdb reanalysed the RT-PCR reads using MiXCR and keeps one entry per CDR3 protein. Of under 200,000 distinct CDR3 sequences listed, roughly 11% were seen once; the top ten hold 9.5% to 15%. The sequences come from non-naive T cells sorted from PBMCs, collected about 40 days after vaccination. The receptors derive from a man aged 45-65 years who received an inactivated influenza vaccine.

The gene calls are TRBV23-1 and TRBJ2-3, with 11 positions matching TRBD2. TRBV23-1 is assigned to the ORF class and has an uncertain function. The junction had 19 bases not matched to a gene; V was cut back by 0 bases and J by 2 bases. This CDR3 contains 22 residues. The CDR3 region is CASSQSIKPTSGKPNFTDTQYF. DNA of the CDR3: TGCGCCAGCAGTCAATCAATAAAACCGACTAGCGGGAAACCGAACTTCACAGATACGCAGTATTTT.

The chain joins TRBV13 to TRBJ2-3; TRBD2 aligns across 9 bases. This CDR3 has 16 amino acids. Germline V lookup: CDR1 PRHDT, CDR2 FYEKMQ (reference sequence). After removal of 3 bases from V and 5 bases from J, the junction contained 9 bases not matched to a gene. The CDR3 DNA reads as TGTGCCAGCAGCTTCCGAGCGGGGGGAAAAGGAGATACGCAGTATTTT. It specifies CASSFRAGGKGDTQYF.

Many counts were recorded for this clonotype. The chain combines TRBV18 with TRBJ2-1; 8 bases match TRBD1. In germline, CDR1 is KGHSH, CDR2 LQKENI. V trimming: 3 bases; J trimming: 4 bases; junction bases outside the gene matches: 5. The CDR3 has 15 amino acids. This CDR3 reads CASSPGTGIYNEQFF. The CDR3 DNA sequence: TGTGCCAGCTCACCCGGGACAGGTATATACAATGAGCAGTTCTTC.

This clonotype was recorded a few times. The V and J genes are TRBV7-8 and TRBJ2-7; TRBD1 aligns across 8 bases. This CDR3 has 15 residues. Germline CDR1 SGHVS, CDR2 FQNEAQ. V gave up 1 base and J gave up 1 base; unmatched junction bases: 3. CDR3 sequence (DNA): TGTGCCAGCAGCTTAGGGGACAGGCCTTCCTACGAGCAGTACTTC. This codes for CASSLGDRPSYEQYF.

This clonotype turned up a few times. The chain employs TRBV14 and TRBJ2-1, with 9 bases aligning to TRBD1. The CDR3 has 13 amino acids. The germline gives CDR1 SGHDN, CDR2 FVKESK. With V trimmed by 3 bases and J by 10 bases, 4 bases remained unmatched. The CDR3 DNA follows: TGTGCCAGCAGCCAGACAGGGGGGGACGAGCAGTTCTTC. This gives the protein CASSQTGGDEQFF.

The sample holds a few counts of this clonotype. The chain couples TRBV20-1 to TRBJ2-1; unclear D gene. The CDR3 is 10 amino acids. With 0 bases removed from V and 8 bases from J, the gap between germline ends came to 2 bases. The V gene's germline CDR1 is DFQATT and CDR2 SNEGSKA (reference sequence). CDR3 DNA sequence: TGCAGTGCTAGAGACTATGAGCAGTTCTTC. It specifies CSARDYEQFF.

The sample holds a few counts of this clonotype. The J gene is TRBJ2-3, the V gene TRBV20-1, with 7 bases matching TRBD2. The CDR3 sequence is 16 residues long. Germline trimming cut 1 base from V and 0 bases from J; bases unmatched to any gene: 7. Per germline, CDR1 DFQATT and CDR2 SNEGSKA (reference sequence). The CDR3 bases are TGCAGTGCTAGAGCTTCAGCGGGAAAAAGCACAGATACGCAGTATTTT. Protein: CSARASAGKSTDTQYF.

This clonotype was observed at least ten times. This chain connects TRBV12-3 or TRBV12-4 to TRBJ1-1; 7 bases agree with TRBD1. The CDR3 runs to 14 residues. The V segment lost 4 bases and the J segment 4 bases; nucleotides outside the gene matches: 6. The CDR3 bases are TGTGCCAGCAGTTCGGGACAGCGAGCCACTGAAGCTTTCTTT. The encoded protein is CASSSGQRATEAFF.

CDR3 protein: CATSDSKSGAGNTIYF. CDR3 nucleotides: TGTGCCACCAGTGATTCGAAGTCAGGGGCTGGAAACACCATATATTTT. This rearrangement joins TRBV24-1 to TRBJ1-3; D possibly corresponds to TRBD1 (6 bases). V was clipped by 2 bases and J by 2 bases, with 12 bases between them. The CDR3 length is 16 residues. CDR1 KGHDR and CDR2 SFDVKD come from the germline V gene.

This chain uses TRBV6-2 or TRBV6-3 with TRBJ1-5; the D gene is possibly TRBD1 (6 bases). Germline V lookup: CDR1 MNHEY, CDR2 SVGEGT. V was shortened by 2 bases and J by 5 bases, with 16 bases between the two germline ends. CDR3 length equals 16 residues. This CDR3 reads CASSYLRDITHQPQHF. For the CDR3, the DNA is TGTGCCAGCAGTTACCTCCGGGACATCACTCATCAGCCCCAGCATTTT.

CDR3 sequence reads: CASSFMATKGRWGNQPQHF. CDR3 bases: TGTGCCAGCAGTTTTATGGCTACCAAGGGGAGGTGGGGCAATCAGCCCCAGCATTTT. J is TRBJ1-5 and V is TRBV28, with D maybe TRBD1 (5 bases). Trimming cost V 3 bases and J 2 bases, with 23 bases left between them. From germline, CDR1 is MDHEN and CDR2 SYDVKM. The length of the CDR3 is 19 residues.

The V call is TRBV9, the J call TRBJ2-7; tentative D call: TRBD1 (5 bases). Germline-derived CDR1 and CDR2 are SGDLS and YYNGEE. V dropped 0 bases and J dropped 0 bases, with 13 bases sitting between them. The CDR3 has 16 residues. The CDR3 here is CASSVDPTGLSYEQYF. CDR3 nucleotide sequence: TGTGCCAGCAGCGTAGACCCTACAGGTCTCTCCTACGAGCAGTACTTC.

This clonotype was picked up a small number of times. This chain joins TRBV7-9 and TRBJ2-1; the match to TRBD2 covers 7 bases. Germline loops: CDR1 SEHNR, CDR2 FQNEAQ (reference sequence). Germline trimming cut 0 bases from V and 12 bases from J; bases unmatched to any gene: 8. This CDR3 has 14 residues. The CDR3: CASSLAVPREGQFF. The CDR3 DNA follows: TGTGCCAGCAGCTTAGCGGTCCCAAGGGAGGGGCAGTTCTTC.

This clonotype was seen ten or more times. This chain connects TRBV29-1 to TRBJ2-3, with D perhaps TRBD2 (6 bases). The CDR3 loop spans 11 amino acids. The ends were cut back, 6 bases at V and 3 bases at J, with 7 bases in the middle. Germline V CDR1 and CDR2: SQVTM, ANQGSEA. CDR3 coding DNA: TGCAGCGTCCGGGGGACAGATACGCAGTATTTT. Its protein is CSVRGTDTQYF.

This clonotype was seen a few times. The V and J genes are TRBV7-8 and TRBJ2-7, with D possibly matching TRBD1 (5 bases). Germline V gives CDR1 SGHVS, CDR2 FQNEAQ. This CDR3 spans 15 amino acids. V lost 2 bases, J lost 6 bases, and 17 bases lay in between. The CDR3 DNA reads as TGTGCCAGCAGCTTATCGGTCAGGGTCAGAGGCGAGCAGTACTTC. Amino acid sequence: CASSLSVRVRGEQYF.

This clonotype was counted only a few times. The chain carries TRBV7-6 and TRBJ2-1; the D is unclear. The germline V and J ends were trimmed by 1 base and 1 base, with 5 bases remaining between them. This CDR3 is 14 amino acids long. Germline CDR1 and CDR2: SGHVS and FNYEAQ. The CDR3 DNA is TGTGCCAGCAGCTTAGAACAGTCCTACAATGAGCAGTTCTTC. Translated, it gives CASSLEQSYNEQFF.

This clonotype was detected only a few times. The chain has TRBV29-1 and TRBJ1-5; 7 nucleotides match TRBD1. The V segment lost 6 bases and the J segment 0 bases; nucleotides outside the gene matches: 5. The CDR3 consists of 14 residues. From germline, CDR1 is SQVTM and CDR2 ANQGSEA. CDR3 region: CSVAGDSSNQPQHF. CDR3 in DNA: TGCAGCGTGGCGGGGGACAGTAGCAATCAGCCCCAGCATTTT.

The genes are TRBV20-1 and TRBJ2-7; D remains unclear. V was clipped by 0 bases and J by 2 bases, with 8 bases between them. This CDR3 spans 13 amino acids. Germline values: CDR1 DFQATT, CDR2 SNEGSKA (reference sequence). CDR3 DNA: TGCAGTGCTAGAGATCACCTGGCCTACGAGCAGTACTTC. Amino acid sequence: CSARDHLAYEQYF.

V usage is TRBV14 and J usage is TRBJ2-3; a possible D gene is TRBD1 (6 bases). This CDR3 has 14 residues. V was clipped by 3 bases and J by 1 base, with 8 bases between them. The germline V gene has CDR1 SGHDN and CDR2 FVKESK. The CDR3 nucleotides read TGTGCCAGCAGCCAGGACAGACGCACAGATACGCAGTATTTT. This gives the protein CASSQDRRTDTQYF.

A few counts support this clonotype. The rearrangement uses TRBV5-6 and TRBJ2-4; D remains ambiguous. Trimming stripped 0 bases from V and 2 bases from J, with 18 bases between. Germline lookup yields CDR1 SGHDT and CDR2 YYEEEE. The CDR3 runs to 18 residues. CDR3 region: CASSLDTGGFWTKNIQYF. Written as DNA, the CDR3 is TGTGCCAGCAGCTTGGACACGGGCGGCTTCTGGACCAAAAACATTCAGTACTTC.

This clonotype has a handful of counts. The chain joins TRBV20-1 to TRBJ2-7; 16 bases are shared with TRBD2. The CDR3 extends over 16 amino acids. Germline-derived CDR1 and CDR2 are DFQATT and SNEGSKA (reference sequence). The J segment lost 5 bases and the V segment lost 3 bases, leaving 7 bases of the junction unmatched. DNA for the CDR3: TGCAGTGCTAGGCCCGGGACTAGCGGGGGGGTCGACGAGCAGTACTTC. This sequence encodes CSARPGTSGGVDEQYF.

The chain has TRBV2 and TRBJ2-3; TRBD2 matches 11 bases. CDR3 length: 19 amino acids. Germline CDR1 SNHLY, CDR2 FYNNEI. Trimming at V came to 3 bases and at J to 5 bases, leaving 16 bases not matched to a gene. The CDR3 loop reads CASSDPGLAVLLRRDTQYF. In DNA, the CDR3 is TGTGCCAGCAGTGACCCGGGACTAGCGGTTCTCCTACGACGAGATACGCAGTATTTT. The whole variable domain, filled in from reference TRBV2 and TRBJ2-3, reads EPEVTQTPSHQVTQMGQEVILRCVPISNHLYFYWYRQILGQKVEFLVSFYNNEISEKSEIFDDQFSVERPDGSNFTLKIRSTKLEDSAMYFCASSDPGLAVLLRRDTQYFGPGTRLTVL.

This clonotype was detected only a few times. The junction departs from germline at one end; a sequencing error may be responsible. The CDR3 sequence is CASSIAGGSYNEQFF. For the CDR3, the DNA is TGTGCCAGCAGCATAGCGGGAGGGTCCTACAATGAGCAGTTCTTC. The chain combines TRBV7-2 with TRBJ2-1; 11 bases match TRBD2. Germline CDR1 is SGHTA and CDR2 is FQGNSA. The CDR3 runs 15 residues.